A selection of T cell receptor beta chains follows, all from one sample in a study of blood T cells in healthy people across ages. TCRdb ran MiXCR on the 5' RACE reads and lists one entry per CDR3 protein. Found here are hundreds of thousands of distinct CDR3 sequences, 20% to 25% of them singletons; the top ten hold 3% to 4.5%. The material sequenced was blood. These receptor sequences come from a man aged 65 to 79 in good health. CDR3s include the opening cysteine and the closing phenylalanine or tryptophan. The order of the fields is J gene, clone size, V gene, CDR3 protein. The listing skips clone size in some rows; elsewhere it reads once, few, many or a size class.

-,-,TRBV3-1,CASSPLWGEFYNEQFF
-,few,TRBV6-2/TRBV6-3,CASRIQSAGSYEQYF
TRBJ1-1,-,TRBV3-1,CASSQTGLGEAFF
TRBJ1-5,-,TRBV6-5,CASNPTGYDQPQHF
TRBJ2-5,-,TRBV5-1,CASSFETGAHQETQYF
TRBJ2-5,few,TRBV29-1,CSVEVSSGGRGETQYF
TRBJ1-1,few,TRBV7-9,CASIRGGKRNTEAFF
TRBJ2-1,-,TRBV20-1,CSARRGQWGFNEQFF
TRBJ2-2,-,TRBV2,CASSGQGPGELFF
TRBJ2-4,few,TRBV20-1,CSAAGEKPQAKNIQYF
TRBJ2-7,-,TRBV5-1,CASSGTSGNHEQYF
-,many,TRBV27,CASSLGVGFPYEQYF
TRBJ1-3,-,TRBV9,CASSATGSGNTIYF
TRBJ2-7,few,TRBV14,CASSQRAFSYEQYF
TRBJ2-3,-,TRBV9,CASSVQPADTQYF
TRBJ1-2,few,TRBV7-9,CASSPRGALGYGYTF
TRBJ2-5,many,TRBV2,CASSEQVQETQYF
TRBJ2-1,-,TRBV5-1,CASSLDWASGITEQFF
TRBJ2-6,few,TRBV5-1,CASSLVPRGNGANVLTF
TRBJ2-7,few,TRBV5-1,CASSLPSATYEQYF
TRBJ2-1,few,TRBV7-9,CASSSQREGNEQFF
TRBJ2-1,many,TRBV2,CASSEGELAGSSYNEQFF
TRBJ2-7,-,TRBV2,CASMGQDSYEQYF
TRBJ2-7,-,TRBV28,CASTPGGDPGLGAYEQYF
TRBJ2-6,-,TRBV7-2,CASSREAGGANVLTF
TRBJ2-1,few,TRBV3-1,CASSQPPTSGISSYNEQFF
TRBJ2-2,few,TRBV4-1,CASSLIGGTGGELFF
TRBJ2-7,-,TRBV4-1,CASSQDEVRRGTSYEQYF
TRBJ2-3,-,TRBV12-3/TRBV12-4,CASGLFTDTQYF
TRBJ1-2,-,TRBV12-3/TRBV12-4,CASSLTVYGYTF
TRBJ2-6,-,TRBV5-1,CASSLESAVLGANVLTF
TRBJ1-1,-,TRBV6-2/TRBV6-3,CASSYSGREYTEAFF
TRBJ2-7,-,TRBV3-1,CASSQEGKGEEQYF
TRBJ1-4,-,TRBV9,CASSARTATNEKLFF
TRBJ2-1,few,TRBV13,CASRLPGQGANEQFF
TRBJ1-2,few,TRBV5-4,CASSWARGHGYTF
TRBJ2-1,few,TRBV4-2,CASSQDPSGIAEFF
TRBJ2-5,few,TRBV9,CASSVASDQETQYF
TRBJ2-1,few,TRBV6-2/TRBV6-3,CASSPELATYNEQFF
TRBJ1-4,few,TRBV2,CASSQGRSNEKLFF
-,few,TRBV20-1,CSADSGRDNNEQFF
TRBJ1-4,few,TRBV10-3,CAISESAGGGEKLFF
TRBJ2-1,-,TRBV21-1,CASSTRGGTSSYNEQFF
-,few,TRBV20-1,CSATSGVSYEQYF